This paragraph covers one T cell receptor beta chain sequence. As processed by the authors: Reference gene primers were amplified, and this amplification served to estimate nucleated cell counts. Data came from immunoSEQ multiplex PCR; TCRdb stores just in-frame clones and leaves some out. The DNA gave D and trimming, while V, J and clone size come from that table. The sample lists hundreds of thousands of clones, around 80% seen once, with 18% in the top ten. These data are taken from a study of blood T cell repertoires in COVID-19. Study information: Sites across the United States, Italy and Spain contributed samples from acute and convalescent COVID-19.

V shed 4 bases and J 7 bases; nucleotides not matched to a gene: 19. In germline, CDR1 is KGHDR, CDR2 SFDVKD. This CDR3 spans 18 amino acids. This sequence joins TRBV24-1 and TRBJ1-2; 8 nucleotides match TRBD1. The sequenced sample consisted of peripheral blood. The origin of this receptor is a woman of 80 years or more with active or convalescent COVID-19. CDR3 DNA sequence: TGTGCCACCAGTGACTCGGGAGACAGGGGCTCCCGGCTCCGTGGCTACACCTTC. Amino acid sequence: CATSDSGDRGSRLRGYTF.